One and the same sample provided the 29 T cell receptor beta chains below, sequenced in a study of cytomegalovirus exposure and HLA in healthy donors. Using immunoSEQ multiplex PCR, the repertoire was profiled, and TCRdb retains in-frame clones only, with some absent. The repertoire holds hundreds of thousands of clones, with approximately 86% as singletons. Specimen: PBMCs. These receptors were taken from a woman under 40 in good health and CMV-seropositive.

The chain has TRBV14 and TRBJ2-5, with 7 bases that match TRBD2. The germline gives CDR1 SGHDN, CDR2 FVKESK. This CDR3 is built from 15 residues. Trimming cost V 4 bases and J 5 bases; bases outside gene matches: 10. CDR3 coding DNA: TGTGCCAGCAGCCGCACTTTACGAGCGGGGGAGACCCAGTACTTC. It yields the protein CASSRTLRAGETQYF.

The V gene is TRBV18, the J gene TRBJ1-4, with 9 nucleotides matching TRBD1. The CDR3 covers 16 residues. The V gene end was trimmed by 6 bases and the J gene end by 6 bases; junction bases not matched to a gene: 11. Germline V CDR1 and CDR2: KGHSH, LQKENI. CDR3 residues: CASSRSRTGVDEKLFF. CDR3 DNA sequence: TGTGCCAGCTCCCGCTCAAGGACAGGGGTCGATGAAAAACTGTTTTTT.

J is TRBJ1-1 and V is TRBV6-5, with 9 bases lining up with TRBD1. The J segment lost 5 bases and the V segment lost 6 bases, leaving 4 bases of the junction unmatched. Per the germline V gene, CDR1 is MNHEY and CDR2 is SVGAGI. The CDR3 consists of 13 residues. In nucleotides, the CDR3 is TGTGCCAGCAGCCGGGACAGGGTTACTGAAGCTTTCTTT. It yields the protein CASSRDRVTEAFF.

This chain joins TRBV30 and TRBJ2-7; TRBD1 aligns across 7 bases. Germline CDR1 and CDR2: GTSNPN and SVGIG (reference sequence). The CDR3 runs 13 residues. Trimming removed 2 bases from V and 4 bases from J; junction bases left unmatched: 5. For the CDR3, the DNA is TGTGCCTGGAGTCGCGACAGGGCTTACGAGCAGTACTTC. This gives the protein CAWSRDRAYEQYF.

The chain employs TRBV23-1 and TRBJ1-5; D not resolved. TRBV23-1 is an ORF, with its function uncertain. The CDR3 is 16 residues long. V was shortened by 3 bases and J by 2 bases, with 14 bases between the two germline ends. The CDR3 loop is CASSHPTPGGNQPQHF. CDR3 nucleotides: TGCGCCAGCAGTCACCCTACCCCCGGGGGCAATCAGCCCCAGCATTTT.

The chain uses TRBV7-9 and TRBJ2-3; TRBD2 might be the D (5 bases). Germline V CDR1 and CDR2: SEHNR, FQNEAQ (reference sequence). The CDR3 is 13 residues long. The V end lost 4 bases, the J end lost 1 base, and 6 bases lay between the germline ends. The CDR3 DNA follows: TGTGCCAGCAGCTCGAGGGGCACAGATACGCAGTATTTT. Its translation: CASSSRGTDTQYF.

This clone was detected only once. This chain uses TRBV4-1 with TRBJ1-2; tentative D call: TRBD1 (5 bases). V was pared by 3 bases and J by 8 bases, with 19 bases between. CDR1 and CDR2 (germline): MGHRA, YSYEKL. This CDR3 is built from 15 residues. CDR3 sequence: CASSQEGRPFGGYTF. DNA of the CDR3: TGCGCCAGCAGCCAGGAGGGACGACCCTTCGGGGGCTACACCTTC.

The V and J genes are TRBV27 and TRBJ2-7; possible D gene TRBD2, 5 bases. In germline, CDR1 is MNHEY, CDR2 SMNVEV (reference sequence). V was clipped by 5 bases and J by 2 bases, with 13 bases between them. CDR3 length: 14 residues. The CDR3 nucleotides are TGTGCCAGCAGTCCCATCGGACTCACCTACGAGCAGTACTTC. Translated, it gives CASSPIGLTYEQYF.

The chain employs TRBV5-1 and TRBJ1-2; 8 bases fit TRBD1. Germline CDR1 and CDR2: SGHRS and YFSETQ. CDR3 size: 15 residues. V lost 0 bases to trimming and J lost 3 bases; unmatched junction nucleotides: 4. The CDR3 sequence: CASSLEGQADYGYTF. The CDR3 region has the DNA TGCGCCAGCAGCTTGGAGGGACAGGCCGACTATGGCTACACCTTC. The full variable domain, with the rest looked up from reference TRBV5-1 and TRBJ1-2, is KAGVTQTPRYLIKTRGQQVTLSCSPISGHRSVSWYQQTPGQGLQFLFEYFSETQRNKGNFPGRFSGRQFSNSRSEMNVSTLELGDSALYLCASSLEGQADYGYTFGSGTRLTVV.

This sequence joins TRBV11-2 and TRBJ2-1, with 8 bases fitting TRBD2. V shed 8 bases and J 15 bases; nucleotides not matched to a gene: 9. There are 11 residues in the CDR3. CDR1 SGHAT and CDR2 FQNNGV come from the germline V gene. The chain's CDR3 is CASGEGLDLFF. As DNA, the CDR3 is TGTGCCAGCGGAGAGGGACTAGATCTGTTCTTC.

The gene calls are TRBV12-5 and TRBJ2-5, with no clear D. This CDR3 region has 11 residues. Germline assignment: CDR1 LGHNT and CDR2 FRNRAP. Between the trimmed V and J ends, which lost 5 bases and 3 bases, there was a span of 4 bases. CDR3 bases: TGTGCTAGTGGTGTAGAAGAGACCCAGTACTTC. Encoded protein: CASGVEETQYF.

This CDR3 is CASTPRGAGGYGDEQFF. CDR3 bases: TGTGCCAGCACTCCTCGGGGGGCGGGAGGGTATGGCGATGAGCAGTTCTTC. V gene TRBV7-6 combines with J gene TRBJ2-1, with 9 bases matching TRBD2. Per the germline V gene, CDR1 is SGHVS and CDR2 is FNYEAQ. The CDR3 totals 17 residues. V lost 7 bases, J lost 8 bases, and 18 bases stayed unmatched.

The chain has TRBV15 and TRBJ2-7; possibly TRBD2 for D (6 bases). The CDR3 runs 14 residues. Trimming removed 5 bases from V and 6 bases from J, with 17 bases in between. CDR1 is LNHNV and CDR2 is YYDKDF in the germline V gene (reference sequence). The CDR3 region has the DNA TGTGCCACCAGCGGCCGGGACTTATTTACCGAGCAGTACTTC. Protein product: CATSGRDLFTEQYF.

The rearrangement joins TRBV10-1 to TRBJ2-5; 11 nucleotides agree with TRBD2. Germline-derived CDR1 and CDR2 are WNHNN and SYGVQD (reference sequence). The CDR3 loop spans 13 amino acids. Germline trimming cut 3 bases from V and 14 bases from J; bases unmatched to any gene: 8. CDR3 bases: TGCGCCAGCAGTGATTCTAGCGGGAGGAGACCCTACTTC. This codes for CASSDSSGRRPYF.

The chain carries TRBV7-6 and TRBJ2-3; D remains unclear. The germline V gene encodes CDR1 SGHVS and CDR2 FNYEAQ. V lost 3 bases and J lost 1, with 8 bases in between. CDR3 length equals 14 residues. The CDR3 is CASSFGGGTDTQYF. CDR3 DNA sequence: TGTGCCAGCAGCTTTGGCGGAGGCACAGATACGCAGTATTTT.

This rearrangement joins TRBV5-1 to TRBJ2-7; TRBD2 agrees at 10 bases. Germline lookup yields CDR1 SGHRS and CDR2 YFSETQ. V lost 4 bases and J lost 6; bases outside the gene matches: 7. The CDR3 contains 14 residues. CDR3 sequence: CASSIAGLALEQYF. The CDR3 DNA is TGCGCCAGCAGCATCGCGGGACTAGCGCTCGAGCAGTACTTC. Full variable domain (outside the CDR3, taken from reference TRBV5-1 and TRBJ2-7): KAGVTQTPRYLIKTRGQQVTLSCSPISGHRSVSWYQQTPGQGLQFLFEYFSETQRNKGNFPGRFSGRQFSNSRSEMNVSTLELGDSALYLCASSIAGLALEQYFGPGTRLTVT.

The chain combines TRBV2 with TRBJ2-5; weak D call: TRBD1 (7 bases). The CDR3 extends over 15 amino acids. V was clipped by 5 bases and J by 4 bases, with 17 bases between them. Germline loops: CDR1 SNHLY, CDR2 FYNNEI. CDR3 DNA: TGTGCCAGCAGTCCCCGACAGGGAGGAGGAGAGACCCAGTACTTC. This codes for CASSPRQGGGETQYF.

The V and J genes are TRBV5-4 and TRBJ1-5; the match to TRBD1 covers 8 bases. Germline loops: CDR1 SGHNT, CDR2 YYREEE (reference sequence). Trimming took 4 bases from V and 2 from J; bases not matched to a gene: 5. The CDR3 sequence is 15 residues long. The chain's CDR3 is CASSIDRGGNQPQHF. CDR3 coding DNA: TGTGCCAGCAGCATCGACAGGGGCGGCAATCAGCCCCAGCATTTT.

In nucleotides, the CDR3 is TGTGCCAGCAGTCCCGGGGGTGGGACTGAAGCTTTCTTT. Amino acid sequence: CASSPGGGTEAFF. The chain uses TRBV28 and TRBJ1-1, with a weak D call TRBD1 (5 bases). The CDR3 runs to 13 residues. V was clipped by 5 bases and J by 5 bases, with 12 bases between them. The germline V gene has CDR1 MDHEN and CDR2 SYDVKM.

V is TRBV30 and J is TRBJ1-5; D gene uncertain. Trimming left V 5 bases short and J 4 bases short, with 9 bases between. CDR3 size: 12 residues. CDR1 GTSNPN and CDR2 SVGIG come from the germline V gene (reference sequence). Here the CDR3 DNA reads TGTGCCTGGGACGGAGGGAATCAGCCCCAGCATTTT. It yields the protein CAWDGGNQPQHF.

V usage is TRBV6-1 and J usage is TRBJ2-7; 10 nucleotides agree with TRBD1. V dropped 4 bases and J dropped 6; count of bases not matched to a gene: 3. This CDR3 comprises 13 residues. Germline lookup yields CDR1 MNHNS and CDR2 SASEGT. The CDR3 spells CASSAGTGVEQYF. CDR3 sequence (DNA): TGTGCCAGCAGTGCCGGGACAGGGGTCGAGCAGTACTTC.

Here the CDR3 reads CASSFEAPYEQYF. CDR3 sequence (DNA): TGTGCCAGCAGCTTCGAAGCACCCTACGAGCAGTACTTC. This rearrangement joins TRBV11-3 to TRBJ2-7; D is ambiguous. CDR1 and CDR2 from the germline V gene are SGHNT and YENEEA. The CDR3 runs to 13 residues. Trimming took 3 bases from V and 2 from J, leaving 8 bases between them.

This chain links TRBV5-6 with TRBJ2-3, with 7 bases lining up with TRBD2. After removal of 3 bases from V and 2 bases from J, the junction contained 9 bases not matched to a gene. The CDR3 has 16 amino acids. Germline V gene data show CDR1 as SGHDT and CDR2 as YYEEEE. CDR3 region: CASSYPRESDTDTQYF. For the CDR3, the DNA is TGTGCCAGCAGCTATCCGCGGGAGTCGGACACAGATACGCAGTATTTT.

The chain is built from TRBV5-1 and TRBJ1-1, with 11 positions matching TRBD1. The trim removed 0 bases at V and 4 bases at J, leaving 2 bases unmatched. Germline V gene sequence: CDR1 SGHRS, CDR2 YFSETQ. This CDR3 comprises 15 residues. CDR3 nucleotide sequence: TGCGCCAGCAGCTTGGTAGGGACAGGGGGCACTGAAGCTTTCTTT. Amino acids: CASSLVGTGGTEAFF.

The chain employs TRBV6-5 and TRBJ1-2; 7 bases map to TRBD1. The germline gives CDR1 MNHEY, CDR2 SVGAGI. Losses at the gene ends were 2 bases for V and 4 bases for J; bases not matched to a gene: 7. The CDR3 totals 15 residues. In nucleotides, the CDR3 is TGTGCCAGCAGTTACGGTGGGGACAGCCCCTATGGCTACACCTTC. Translated: CASSYGGDSPYGYTF.

This chain links TRBV25-1 with TRBJ2-7; D gene uncertain. This CDR3 has 13 residues. Trimming shortened V by 3 bases and J by 6 bases, and 12 bases separated the two germline ends. The germline gives CDR1 MGHDK, CDR2 SYGVNS. Here the CDR3 DNA reads TGTGCCAGCAGTGAGACCCTCCCGGGCGAGCAGTACTTC. Protein: CASSETLPGEQYF.

The rearrangement joins TRBV14 to TRBJ2-3, with TRBD2 as a possible D gene (6 bases). Germline lookup yields CDR1 SGHDN and CDR2 FVKESK. This CDR3 is 13 amino acids long. V was shortened by 1 base and J by 5 bases, with 7 bases between the two germline ends. The CDR3 spells CASSQVGRDTQYF. The DNA of the CDR3 is TGTGCCAGCAGCCAAGTCGGGAGAGATACGCAGTATTTT.

This clone showed up just once. The chain has TRBV21-1 and TRBJ1-2; the table names TRBD1, a call not compared with the DNA. TRBV21-1 is given as a pseudogene. The CDR3 has 15 residues. CDR3 sequence: CASNTQDNLFYGYTF. In DNA, the CDR3 is TGTGCCAGCAACACTCAGGACAATCTTTTCTATGGCTACACCTTC.

The chain carries TRBV27 and TRBJ1-5; 9 bases line up with TRBD1. Trimming took 7 bases from V and 0 from J; bases not matched to a gene: 10. The CDR3 covers 17 residues. The germline gives CDR1 MNHEY, CDR2 SMNVEV (reference sequence). CDR3: CASKADRGVYSNQPQHF. The CDR3 DNA is TGTGCCAGCAAGGCGGACAGGGGAGTCTATAGCAATCAGCCCCAGCATTTT.